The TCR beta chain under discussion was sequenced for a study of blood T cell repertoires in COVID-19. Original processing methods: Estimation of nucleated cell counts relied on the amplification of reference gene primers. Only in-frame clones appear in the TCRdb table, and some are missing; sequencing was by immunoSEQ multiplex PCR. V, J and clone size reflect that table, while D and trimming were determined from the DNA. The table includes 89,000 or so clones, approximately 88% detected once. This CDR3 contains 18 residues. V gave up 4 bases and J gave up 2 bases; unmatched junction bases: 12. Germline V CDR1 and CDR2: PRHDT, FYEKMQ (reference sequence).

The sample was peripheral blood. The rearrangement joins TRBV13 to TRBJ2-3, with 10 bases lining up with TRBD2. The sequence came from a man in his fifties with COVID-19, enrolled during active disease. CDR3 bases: TGTGCCAGCAGCTCCCAAAAGGGTAGCGGGGGGTACACAGATACGCAGTATTTT. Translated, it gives CASSSQKGSGGYTDTQYF.